Shown below are 29 T cell receptor beta chains from a single sample sequenced in a study of shared clonotypes between healthy human individuals. Clones were sequenced by immunoSEQ multiplex PCR, and TCRdb holds only the in-frame ones, with some missing. This table holds just over 2,000,000 clones, roughly 95% found once. The sample consisted of naive CD4+ T cells sorted from blood. As to subset: CD45RA+ positively selected. The source of these receptors is a man aged 18 to 35 in good health.

The chain links TRBV5-1 to TRBJ2-1, with D possibly TRBD2 on 6 matching bases. CDR1 is SGHRS and CDR2 is YFSETQ in the germline V gene. Trimming left V 4 bases short and J 6 bases short, with 14 bases between. The CDR3 extends over 14 amino acids. CDR3 in DNA: TGCGCCAGCAGCGGCGTAGAGGGAGGCAATGAGCAGTTCTTC. As protein: CASSGVEGGNEQFF.

The chain employs TRBV30 and TRBJ1-6; the D is unclear. Germline V gene sequence: CDR1 GTSNPN, CDR2 SVGIG (reference sequence). Trimming shortened V by 2 bases and J by 4 bases, and 12 bases separated the two germline ends. This CDR3 contains 15 residues. CDR3 coding DNA: TGTGCCTGGAGTTCGGCCGGGTCGTATAATTCACCCCTCCACTTT. It yields the protein CAWSSAGSYNSPLHF.

The chain carries TRBV12-5 and TRBJ1-5, with 9 bases that match TRBD1. The CDR3 is 15 residues long. J gave up 1 base and V 6 bases, and 4 bases lay outside the gene matches. CDR1 and CDR2 from the germline V gene are LGHNT and FRNRAP. The CDR3 coding sequence is TGTGCTAGTGGGCAACAGGGGGCGAGCAATCAGCCCCAGCATTTT. Its protein is CASGQQGASNQPQHF.

The CDR3 bases are TGCGCCAGCAGCTTGTGGGCAACTAATGAAAAACTGTTTTTT. Translating gives CASSLWATNEKLFF. The V call is TRBV5-1, the J call TRBJ1-4, with no clear D. The V gene's germline CDR1 is SGHRS and CDR2 YFSETQ. V lost 1 base and J lost 0, with 4 bases in between. There are 14 residues in the CDR3.

The chain couples TRBV6-5 to TRBJ1-1, with a possible D match to TRBD1 (5 bases). V was trimmed by 5 bases and J by 10 bases, leaving 14 bases between them. The CDR3 extends over 12 amino acids. CDR1 is MNHEY, CDR2 SVGAGI, per germline. The CDR3 sequence is CASSPTGAVAFF. CDR3 nucleotide sequence: TGTGCCAGCAGTCCTACCGGGGCGGTAGCTTTCTTT.

The V gene is TRBV5-1, the J gene TRBJ2-3; a possible D gene is TRBD1 (6 bases). CDR3 size: 17 residues. V lost 3 bases and J lost 3, with 20 bases in between. CDR1 SGHRS and CDR2 YFSETQ come from the germline V gene. The CDR3 loop reads CASSSGEFGTLTDTQYF. CDR3 DNA: TGCGCCAGCAGCTCAGGGGAATTTGGGACCCTAACAGATACGCAGTATTTT.

CDR3 residues: CASSLEIVQRNYGYTF. CDR3 nucleotides: TGTGCCAGCAGCTTAGAAATTGTACAGCGGAACTATGGCTACACCTTC. This chain links TRBV11-3 with TRBJ1-2; no clear D. Germline-derived CDR1 and CDR2 are SGHNT and YENEEA. CDR3 size: 16 residues. V shed 0 bases and J shed 2 bases, with 13 bases lying between them.

The chain carries TRBV5-1 and TRBJ2-2; D might be TRBD1 or TRBD2, each matching 5 bases. Germline CDR1 and CDR2: SGHRS and YFSETQ. The CDR3 is made up of 14 amino acids. Deletions cut 0 bases from V and 7 bases from J, with 10 bases between. The DNA of the CDR3 is TGCGCCAGCAGCTTGGGAGGGGATGTCGGGGAGCTGTTTTTT. As protein: CASSLGGDVGELFF.

J is TRBJ1-1 and V is TRBV7-2; D not certain. The germline CDR1 and CDR2 sequences are SGHTA and FQGNSA. V lost 3 bases to trimming and J lost 1 base, with 6 bases between them. The CDR3 contains 13 residues. The CDR3: CASSFRSNTEAFF. DNA of the CDR3: TGTGCCAGCAGCTTTAGGTCGAACACTGAAGCTTTCTTT.

Points on this clone: This same CDR3 is encoded by further DNA sequences in the sample. The chain uses TRBV30 and TRBJ2-5; no clear D. Trimming took 3 bases from V and 3 from J, leaving 5 bases between them. Germline loops: CDR1 GTSNPN, CDR2 SVGIG (reference sequence). This CDR3 has 11 amino acids. The CDR3 nucleotides are TGTGCCTGGAGGGCCGAAGAGACCCAGTACTTC. Its protein is CAWRAEETQYF.

The J gene is TRBJ2-6, the V gene TRBV30; no clear D gene. Trimming took 3 bases from V and 0 from J, leaving 6 bases between them. The CDR3 is 14 amino acids. Germline CDR1 is GTSNPN and CDR2 is SVGIG (reference sequence). The DNA of the CDR3 is TGTGCCTGGAGGTGGAACTCTGGGGCCAACGTCCTGACTTTC. It codes for CAWRWNSGANVLTF. The full variable domain, its missing parts supplied by reference TRBV30 and TRBJ2-6, is SQTIHQWPATLVQPVGSPLSLECTVEGTSNPNLYWYRQAAGRGLQLLFYSVGIGQISSEVPQNLSASRPQDRQFILSSKKLLLSDSGFYLCAWRWNSGANVLTFGAGSRLTVL.

This clone was detected only a few times. The chain is built from TRBV28 and TRBJ1-6; D unclear. This CDR3 is built from 13 residues. CDR1 and CDR2 from the germline V gene are MDHEN and SYDVKM. Trimming stripped 10 bases from V and 6 bases from J, with 13 bases between. The CDR3 bases are TGTGCCACCCAAGGTCTTTTTAATTCACCCCTCCACTTT. Translation: CATQGLFNSPLHF.

Comment on this clone: This sequence may be a read error, since a much larger clone differs from it by one base. Other nucleotide sequences in the sample specify the same CDR3. This chain links TRBV4-3 with TRBJ2-7; D not resolved. Germline V gene lookup returns CDR1 LGHNA and CDR2 YSLEER. The CDR3 is made up of 15 amino acids. Written as DNA, the CDR3 is TGCGCCAGCAGCCTAGAAGTTGGTCCCTCCTACGAACAGTACTTC. Protein sequence: CASSLEVGPSYEQYF.

Worth noting for this clone: Other DNA variants within this sample encode the same CDR3. This rearrangement joins TRBV28 to TRBJ1-5; possibly TRBD1 for D (5 bases). Trimming removed 10 bases from V and 0 bases from J, with 7 bases in between. CDR1 and CDR2 (germline): MDHEN, SYDVKM. CDR3 size: 12 residues. CDR3 coding DNA: TGTGCCACCCAGGGTAGCAATCAGCCCCAGCATTTT. Translating it yields CATQGSNQPQHF. The full variable domain, in which reference TRBV28 and TRBJ1-5 provide the parts outside the CDR3, is DVKVTQSSRYLVKRTGEKVFLECVQDMDHENMFWYRQDPGLGLRLIYFSYDVKMKEKGDIPEGYSVSREKKERFSLILESASTNQTSMYLCATQGSNQPQHFGDGTRLSIL.

V is TRBV7-9 and J is TRBJ2-2; 8 bases fit TRBD1. V lost 5 bases to trimming and J lost 2 bases; unmatched junction nucleotides: 4. This CDR3 has 15 amino acids. Germline CDR1 SEHNR, CDR2 FQNEAQ (reference sequence). CDR3 residues: CASSIDRGNTGELFF. CDR3 DNA: TGTGCCAGCAGCATCGACAGGGGTAACACCGGGGAGCTGTTTTTT.

The rearrangement uses TRBV9 and TRBJ1-1; a weak D match, TRBD1 (5 bases). Trimming removed 0 bases at V and 4 bases at J, with 10 bases between. Germline-derived CDR1 and CDR2 are SGDLS and YYNGEE. This CDR3 region has 14 residues. The CDR3 loop is CASSVGGDLTEAFF. In DNA form, the CDR3 reads TGTGCCAGCAGCGTAGGAGGGGACCTCACTGAAGCTTTCTTT.

This clone was seen only once. The chain is built from TRBV6-6 and TRBJ2-1, with TRBD1 identical over 9 bases. The germline CDR1 and CDR2 sequences are MNHNY and SVGAGI (reference sequence). V was pared by 0 bases and J by 10 bases, with 7 bases of the junction left unmatched. The CDR3 runs 15 residues. CDR3 DNA: TGTGCCAGCAGTTACTCGGGACAGGGAGGTTACGAGCAGTTCTTC. Protein sequence: CASSYSGQGGYEQFF.

The chain employs TRBV7-3 and TRBJ1-1; 9 bases match TRBD1. Germline V lookup: CDR1 SGHTA, CDR2 FQGTGA. The CDR3 length is 16 residues. Trimming at V came to 6 bases and at J to 5 bases, leaving 13 bases not matched to a gene. CDR3 in amino acids: CASSITGGGIKTEAFF. For the CDR3, the DNA is TGTGCCAGCAGTATCACAGGGGGCGGCATAAAGACTGAAGCTTTCTTT.

V and J are TRBV10-3 and TRBJ2-5, with TRBD2 as a possible D gene (6 bases). Germline CDR1 is ENHRY and CDR2 is SYGVKD. This CDR3 spans 15 amino acids. Trimming pared 0 bases from V and 5 bases from J, leaving 13 bases between. CDR3 region: CAISESEGIWETQYF. The CDR3 DNA reads TGTGCCATCAGTGAGTCGGAGGGGATCTGGGAGACCCAGTACTTC.

Of note for this clone: Other DNA sequences of this sample code for an identical CDR3. The chain links TRBV30 to TRBJ1-4; D not certain. V dropped 3 bases and J dropped 6 bases, with 5 bases sitting between them. Germline lookup yields CDR1 GTSNPN and CDR2 SVGIG (reference sequence). CDR3 length equals 11 residues. The CDR3 region is CAWSPDEKLFF. DNA of the CDR3: TGTGCCTGGAGCCCCGATGAAAAACTGTTTTTT.

The chain joins TRBV30 to TRBJ1-6; possibly TRBD1 for D (6 bases). V dropped 6 bases and J dropped 0 bases, with 9 bases sitting between them. The CDR3 consists of 14 residues. From germline, CDR1 is GTSNPN and CDR2 SVGIG (reference sequence). The CDR3 here is CACTGSSYNSPLHF. For the CDR3, the DNA is TGTGCCTGTACAGGGAGCTCCTATAATTCACCCCTCCACTTT.

The chain joins TRBV6-5 to TRBJ2-2; the D gene is possibly TRBD1 (5 bases). The CDR3 contains 11 residues. CDR1 and CDR2 from the germline V gene are MNHEY and SVGAGI. Trimming left V 4 bases short and J 12 bases short, with 9 bases between. CDR3 in amino acids: CASSSVDKLFF. The CDR3 bases are TGTGCCAGCAGTTCTGTGGACAAGCTGTTTTTT.

The chain couples TRBV6-1 to TRBJ2-7; 11 bases are a match to TRBD2. The CDR3 contains 14 residues. In germline, CDR1 is MNHNS, CDR2 SASEGT. Trimming at V came to 4 bases and at J to 6 bases, leaving 5 bases not matched to a gene. In nucleotides, the CDR3 is TGTGCCAGCAGTGCGCTAGCGGGGGGTAGCGAGCAGTACTTC. Protein sequence: CASSALAGGSEQYF.

This clone was observed a handful of times. The chain recombines TRBV7-2 with TRBJ2-7; 8 nucleotides match TRBD1. The junction had 8 bases not matched to a gene; V was cut back by 8 bases and J by 2 bases. CDR1 is SGHTA, CDR2 FQGNSA, per germline. CDR3 length: 14 amino acids. CDR3 in amino acids: CASRRGQTAYEQYF. The CDR3, as DNA: TGTGCCAGCCGCAGGGGGCAGACAGCCTACGAGCAGTACTTC. The whole variable domain, remainder taken from reference TRBV7-2 and TRBJ2-7, is GAGVSQSPSNKVTEKGKDVELRCDPISGHTALYWYRQSLGQGLEFLIYFQGNSAPDKSGLPSDRFSAERTGGSVSTLTIQRTQQEDSAVYLCASRRGQTAYEQYFGPGTRLTVT.

The gene calls are TRBV16 and TRBJ2-4; either TRBD1 or TRBD2 may fit D (5 bases each). Trimming removed 7 bases at V and 5 bases at J, with 18 bases between. This CDR3 has 15 residues. Germline lookup yields CDR1 KGHSY and CDR2 FQNENV. The CDR3 bases are TGTGCCAGCATGCCACTGGGACCCTCCGAAAACATTCAGTACTTC. The encoded protein is CASMPLGPSENIQYF.

The CDR3 DNA reads TGTGCCAGCAGTGACAGGGGAAGGTATGGCTACACCTTC. It yields the protein CASSDRGRYGYTF. The gene calls are TRBV2 and TRBJ1-2; possible D gene TRBD1, 6 bases. CDR1 is SNHLY, CDR2 FYNNEI, per germline. This CDR3 is 13 amino acids long. With 3 bases removed from V and 5 bases from J, the gap between germline ends came to 10 bases.

V gene TRBV6-5 combines with J gene TRBJ1-2; no clear D. Germline V CDR1 and CDR2: MNHEY, SVGAGI. The V end was cut by 6 bases, the J end by 0 bases, with 14 bases between. The CDR3 is 15 residues long. CDR3 DNA: TGTGCCAGCAGCCGACAAGGATCTGCTAACTATGGCTACACCTTC. Protein sequence: CASSRQGSANYGYTF.

The chain combines TRBV4-1 with TRBJ2-1, with D maybe TRBD2 (5 bases). Germline V lookup: CDR1 MGHRA, CDR2 YSYEKL. The CDR3 has 16 residues. Trimming removed 0 bases at V and 5 bases at J, with 14 bases between. The CDR3: CASSQDPGFVNNEQFF. In DNA form, the CDR3 reads TGCGCCAGCAGCCAAGATCCGGGGTTTGTAAACAATGAGCAGTTCTTC.

This chain joins TRBV6-6 and TRBJ2-1; 8 bases line up with TRBD2. The CDR3 is made up of 16 amino acids. Per germline, CDR1 MNHNY and CDR2 SVGAGI (reference sequence). The V segment lost 0 bases and the J segment 6 bases; nucleotides outside the gene matches: 7. CDR3 DNA: TGTGCCAGCAGTTACTCGGCTAGCGGGTACGTCAATGAGCAGTTCTTC. Its protein product is CASSYSASGYVNEQFF.